What follows are 19 T cell receptor beta chains derived from one specimen sequenced in a study of blood T cell repertoires in COVID-19. This table comes from immunoSEQ multiplex PCR, and its TCRdb copy is limited to in-frame clones, with some not included. This sample has approximately 260,000 clones, with about 86% found just once. Source material: peripheral blood. These receptors all come from a woman of 80 years or more with acute or convalescent COVID-19.

The J gene is TRBJ1-2, the V gene TRBV20-1; D gene unclear. CDR3 length: 11 amino acids. The germline V and J ends were trimmed by 3 bases and 4 bases, with 6 bases remaining between them. From germline, CDR1 is DFQATT and CDR2 SNEGSKA (reference sequence). CDR3 sequence reads: CSARWLYGYTF. The DNA for the CDR3 is TGCAGTGCTAGGTGGCTCTATGGCTACACCTTC.

The rearrangement joins TRBV27 to TRBJ2-3, with 11 bases aligning to TRBD2. The V gene end was trimmed by 10 bases and the J gene end by 5 bases; junction bases not matched to a gene: 8. Germline V gene data show CDR1 as MNHEY and CDR2 as SMNVEV (reference sequence). The CDR3 loop spans 14 amino acids. CDR3 DNA sequence: TGTGCCACCAGACTAGCGGGGCGGGGAGATACGCAGTATTTT. This sequence encodes CATRLAGRGDTQYF.

The rearrangement uses TRBV13 and TRBJ1-1; possibly TRBD1 for D (5 bases). The CDR3 runs to 15 residues. Per germline, CDR1 PRHDT and CDR2 FYEKMQ (reference sequence). V was trimmed by 5 bases and J by 2 bases, leaving 15 bases between them. The CDR3, as DNA: TGTGCCAGCAGCCCGGCGGCAGGGATTAACACTGAAGCTTTCTTT. Translated: CASSPAAGINTEAFF. Based on the CDR3 plus reference TRBV13 and TRBJ1-1, the full variable domain is AAGVIQSPRHLIKEKRETATLKCYPIPRHDTVYWYQQGPGQDPQFLISFYEKMQSDKGSIPDRFSAQQFSDYHSELNMSSLELGDSALYFCASSPAAGINTEAFFGQGTRLTVV.

The chain employs TRBV6-6 and TRBJ1-2; no firm D call. CDR1 is MNHNY, CDR2 SVGAGI, per germline (reference sequence). The CDR3 consists of 14 residues. V shed 6 bases and J shed 4 bases, with 15 bases lying between them. The CDR3 DNA follows: TGTGCCAGCAGCCTACTAATCGGCAGCTATGGCTACACCTTC. It yields the protein CASSLLIGSYGYTF.

This clone appeared once. The chain employs TRBV24-1 and TRBJ2-1; 7 nucleotides agree with TRBD1. The ends lost 5 bases at V and 0 bases at J; junction bases unmatched: 3. Germline CDR1 KGHDR, CDR2 SFDVKD. The CDR3 spans 15 residues. CDR3 sequence reads: CATSGSGGSYNEQFF. The CDR3, as DNA: TGTGCCACCAGTGGCTCAGGGGGCTCCTACAATGAGCAGTTCTTC.

The chain is built from TRBV9 and TRBJ1-1; 8 nucleotides match TRBD1. Germline assignment: CDR1 SGDLS and CDR2 YYNGEE. V lost 4 bases and J lost 3; bases outside the gene matches: 8. This CDR3 region has 15 residues. The CDR3 is CASSLGNRGDTEAFF. CDR3 sequence (DNA): TGTGCCAGCAGCTTAGGGAACAGGGGGGACACTGAAGCTTTCTTT.

The chain couples TRBV5-5 to TRBJ1-4; 9 positions match TRBD1. Germline values: CDR1 SGHKS, CDR2 YYEKEE (reference sequence). Trimming took 3 bases from V and 5 from J; bases not matched to a gene: 2. The CDR3 has 14 residues. For the CDR3, the DNA is TGTGCCAGCAGCTCCGGGACAGGGAATGAAAAACTGTTTTTT. Protein sequence: CASSSGTGNEKLFF. The whole variable domain, filled in from reference TRBV5-5 and TRBJ1-4, reads DAGVTQSPTHLIKTRGQQVTLRCSPISGHKSVSWYQQVLGQGPQFIFQYYEKEERGRGNFPDRFSARQFPNYSSELNVNALLLGDSALYLCASSSGTGNEKLFFGSGTQLSVL.

This clone appeared a single time. The J gene is TRBJ2-1, the V gene TRBV20-1; D uncertain. The CDR3 length is 11 residues. In germline, CDR1 is DFQATT, CDR2 SNEGSKA (reference sequence). Trimming removed 4 bases from V and 3 bases from J, with 4 bases in between. CDR3 region: CSANGYNEQFF. The CDR3 nucleotides are TGCAGTGCTAACGGCTACAATGAGCAGTTCTTC.

This clone was seen more than once but under ten times. V usage is TRBV18 and J usage is TRBJ1-4; weak D call: TRBD1 (6 bases). In germline, CDR1 is KGHSH, CDR2 LQKENI. The CDR3 covers 13 residues. Trimming shortened V by 2 bases and J by 8 bases, and 9 bases separated the two germline ends. The CDR3 DNA sequence: TGTGCCAGCTCACCAGGACAGACAGAAAAACTGTTTTTT. Translating gives CASSPGQTEKLFF.

V is TRBV7-8 and J is TRBJ1-6; possibly TRBD1 for D (6 bases). The germline gives CDR1 SGHVS, CDR2 FQNEAQ. The CDR3 has 17 amino acids. V was pared by 2 bases and J by 7 bases, with 18 bases between. The CDR3 loop is CASSLLGALLGNSPLHF. CDR3 DNA: TGTGCCAGCAGCTTACTGGGGGCGCTTTTAGGGAATTCACCCCTCCACTTT. The full variable domain, its missing parts supplied by reference TRBV7-8 and TRBJ1-6, is GAGVSQSPRYKVAKRGQDVALRCDPISGHVSLFWYQQALGQGPEFLTYFQNEAQLDKSGLPSDRFFAERPEGSVSTLKIQRTQQEDSAVYLCASSLLGALLGNSPLHFGNGTRLTVT.

The chain carries TRBV5-1 and TRBJ2-3, with 8 nucleotides matching TRBD2. Trimming removed 4 bases from V and 6 bases from J; junction bases left unmatched: 7. The CDR3 covers 14 residues. Per germline, CDR1 SGHRS and CDR2 YFSETQ. CDR3 sequence: CASSPGGLMDTQYF. CDR3 in DNA: TGCGCCAGCAGCCCGGGGGGGCTCATGGATACGCAGTATTTT.

The table lists this clone with a count of one. This chain connects TRBV28 to TRBJ1-2; TRBD1 matches at 7 bases. Germline V gene data show CDR1 as MDHEN and CDR2 as SYDVKM. V shed 6 bases, J shed 8 bases, and the junction held 12 bases outside the gene matches. The length of the CDR3 is 14 residues. This CDR3 reads CASSTATGVGGYTF. DNA of the CDR3: TGTGCCAGCAGCACTGCAACAGGGGTGGGCGGCTACACCTTC.

As to this clone: This sample also contains other DNA sequences that code for the same CDR3. The gene calls are TRBV3-1 (or the pseudogene TRBV3-2) and TRBJ2-1, with TRBD2 matching 7 bases. Germline-derived CDR1 and CDR2 are LGHDT and YNNKEL (reference sequence). Germline trimming cut 1 base from V and 4 bases from J; bases unmatched to any gene: 4. The CDR3 extends over 15 amino acids. This CDR3 is CASSQGNGGYNEQFF. The CDR3 nucleotides read TGTGCCAGCAGCCAAGGCAACGGGGGGTACAATGAGCAGTTCTTC.

The gene calls are TRBV3-1 (or the pseudogene TRBV3-2) and TRBJ2-6; 14 bases agree with TRBD2. Germline V lookup: CDR1 LGHDT, CDR2 YNNKEL (reference sequence). The V and J ends lost 0 bases and 0 bases, in that order; junction bases with no gene match: 10. The CDR3 contains 22 residues. The CDR3, as DNA: TGTGCCAGCAGCCAAGAATCGGCGGGACTAGCGGGGGTTATCTCTGGGGCCAACGTCCTGACTTTC. Amino acid sequence: CASSQESAGLAGVISGANVLTF.

The chain recombines TRBV7-8 with TRBJ2-5; unclear D gene. Looked up from germline, CDR1 is SGHVS and CDR2 is FQNEAQ. This CDR3 comprises 14 residues. V shed 1 base and J shed 3 bases, with 9 bases lying between them. The DNA for the CDR3 is TGTGCCAGCAGCTTAGAATGGGCAGAAGAGACCCAGTACTTC. This translates into CASSLEWAEETQYF.

The chain uses TRBV9 and TRBJ2-3; 13 bases match TRBD2. Trimming removed 4 bases from V and 6 bases from J; junction bases left unmatched: 8. The germline CDR1 and CDR2 sequences are SGDLS and YYNGEE. The CDR3 runs 16 residues. The CDR3 region has the DNA TGTGCCAGCAGCTCCCTGACTAGCGGGGGGCGCGATACGCAGTATTTT. Translating it yields CASSSLTSGGRDTQYF.

This clone was seen once. The rearrangement joins TRBV28 to TRBJ2-5; the D gene is possibly TRBD1 (5 bases). V lost 10 bases to trimming and J lost 2 bases, with 17 bases between them. CDR1 is MDHEN and CDR2 is SYDVKM in the germline V gene. The CDR3 consists of 14 residues. DNA for the CDR3: TGTGCCACCTCCGGAGACAGCGTTCAAGAGACCCAGTACTTC. Translation: CATSGDSVQETQYF.

The chain employs TRBV5-1 and TRBJ1-2; D is perhaps TRBD1 (6 bases). CDR1 and CDR2 (germline): SGHRS, YFSETQ. The CDR3 contains 13 residues. The germline V and J ends were trimmed by 6 bases and 4 bases, with 13 bases remaining between them. CDR3 DNA: TGCGCCAGCAATCAGGGGTCTGGCTATGGCTACACCTTC. Amino acids: CASNQGSGYGYTF.

The rearrangement links TRBV28 to TRBJ1-2; 8 positions agree with TRBD1. Germline V gives CDR1 MDHEN, CDR2 SYDVKM. Unmatched junction bases numbered 8, after V lost 2 bases and J lost 6 bases. The CDR3 length is 15 residues. The CDR3, as DNA: TGTGCCAGCAGTTTAGGGTCGTCGGACAGGGATGGCTACACCTTC. Translation gives CASSLGSSDRDGYTF.